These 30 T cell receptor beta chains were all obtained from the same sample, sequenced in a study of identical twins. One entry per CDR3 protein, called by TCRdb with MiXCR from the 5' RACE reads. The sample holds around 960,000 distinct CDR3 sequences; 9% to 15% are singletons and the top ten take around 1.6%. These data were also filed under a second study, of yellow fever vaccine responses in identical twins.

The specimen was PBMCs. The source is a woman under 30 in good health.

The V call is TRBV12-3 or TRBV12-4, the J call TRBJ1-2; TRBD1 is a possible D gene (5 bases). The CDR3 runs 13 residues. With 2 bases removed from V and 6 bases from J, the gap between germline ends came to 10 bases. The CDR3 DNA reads TGTGCCAGCAGTTTAAGGGCAGGGCATGGCTACACCTTC. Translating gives CASSLRAGHGYTF.

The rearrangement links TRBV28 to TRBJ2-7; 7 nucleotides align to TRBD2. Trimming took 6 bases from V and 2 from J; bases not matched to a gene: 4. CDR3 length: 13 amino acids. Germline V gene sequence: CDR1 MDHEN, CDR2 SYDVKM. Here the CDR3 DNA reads TGTGCCAGCAGGCAAGCGGGAACCTACGAGCAGTACTTC. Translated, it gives CASRQAGTYEQYF.

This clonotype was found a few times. This CDR3 reads CASRVPPGANVLTF. CDR3 DNA: TGTGCCAGCAGGGTCCCCCCTGGGGCCAACGTCCTGACTTTC. V gene TRBV6-2 or TRBV6-3 combines with J gene TRBJ2-6; D gene ambiguous. Germline lookup yields CDR1 MNHEY and CDR2 SVGEGT. This CDR3 is built from 14 residues. The V and J ends lost 6 bases and 2 bases respectively, with 8 bases between them.

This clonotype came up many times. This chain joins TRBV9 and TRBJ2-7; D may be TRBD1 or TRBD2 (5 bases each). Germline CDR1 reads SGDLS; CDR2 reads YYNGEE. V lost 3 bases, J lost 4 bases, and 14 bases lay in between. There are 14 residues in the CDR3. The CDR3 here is CASSASGTQYEQYF. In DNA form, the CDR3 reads TGTGCCAGCAGCGCTTCCGGGACCCAATACGAGCAGTACTTC.

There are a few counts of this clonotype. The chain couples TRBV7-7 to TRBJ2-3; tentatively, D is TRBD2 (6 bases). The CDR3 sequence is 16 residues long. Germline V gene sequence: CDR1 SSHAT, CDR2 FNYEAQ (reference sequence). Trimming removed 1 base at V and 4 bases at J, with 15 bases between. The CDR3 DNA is TGTGCCAGCAGCTTAGAGGTGGGGGGAATGGCAGATACGCAGTATTTT. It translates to CASSLEVGGMADTQYF.

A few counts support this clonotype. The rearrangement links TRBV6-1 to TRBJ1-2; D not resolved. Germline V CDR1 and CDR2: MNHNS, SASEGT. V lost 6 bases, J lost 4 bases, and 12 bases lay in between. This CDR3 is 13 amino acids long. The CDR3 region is CASSQSPTYGYTF. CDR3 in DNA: TGTGCCAGCAGCCAGAGCCCGACCTATGGCTACACCTTC.

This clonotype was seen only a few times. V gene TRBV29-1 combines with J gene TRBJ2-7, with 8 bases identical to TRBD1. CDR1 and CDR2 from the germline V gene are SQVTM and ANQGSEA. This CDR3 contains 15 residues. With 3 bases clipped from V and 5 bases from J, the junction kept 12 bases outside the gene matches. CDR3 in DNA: TGCAGCGTTGAGTTTGGGGGGACAGGTCTTAACGAGCAGTACTTC. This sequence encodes CSVEFGGTGLNEQYF.

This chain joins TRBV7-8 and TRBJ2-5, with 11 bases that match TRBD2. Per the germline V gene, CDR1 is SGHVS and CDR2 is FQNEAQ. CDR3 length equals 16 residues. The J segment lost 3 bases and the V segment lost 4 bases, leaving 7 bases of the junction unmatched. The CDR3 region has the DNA TGTGCCAGCAGCTCCCTAGGGACTAGCGGAAAAGAGACCCAGTACTTC. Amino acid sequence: CASSSLGTSGKETQYF.

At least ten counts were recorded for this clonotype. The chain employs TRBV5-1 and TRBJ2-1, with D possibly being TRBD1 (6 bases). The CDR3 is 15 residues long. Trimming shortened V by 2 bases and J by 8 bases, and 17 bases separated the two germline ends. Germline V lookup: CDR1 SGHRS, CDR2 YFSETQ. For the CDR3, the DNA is TGCGCCAGCAGCTTACGGACAGATAGGGTCGATGAGCAGTTCTTC. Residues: CASSLRTDRVDEQFF.

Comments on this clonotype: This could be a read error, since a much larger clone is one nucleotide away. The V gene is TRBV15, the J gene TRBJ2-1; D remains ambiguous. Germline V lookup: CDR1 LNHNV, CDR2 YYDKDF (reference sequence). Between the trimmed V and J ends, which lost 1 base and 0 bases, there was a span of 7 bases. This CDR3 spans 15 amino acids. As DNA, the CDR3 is TGTGCCACCAGCAGAGCGAAGGTCTCCTACAATGAGCAGTTCTTC. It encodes CATSRAKVSYNEQFF.

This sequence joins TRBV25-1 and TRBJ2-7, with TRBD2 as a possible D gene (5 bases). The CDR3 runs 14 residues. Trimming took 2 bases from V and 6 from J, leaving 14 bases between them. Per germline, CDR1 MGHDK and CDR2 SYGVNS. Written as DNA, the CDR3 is TGTGCCAGCAGTGAAGACGGACTCCCAGGCGAGCAGTACTTC. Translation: CASSEDGLPGEQYF.

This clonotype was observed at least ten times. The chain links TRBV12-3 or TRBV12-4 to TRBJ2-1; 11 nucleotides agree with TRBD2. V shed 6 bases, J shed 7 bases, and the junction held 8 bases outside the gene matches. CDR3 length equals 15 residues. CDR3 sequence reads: CASRMTSGKGNEQFF. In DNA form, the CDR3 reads TGTGCCAGCAGAATGACTAGCGGGAAAGGTAATGAGCAGTTCTTC.

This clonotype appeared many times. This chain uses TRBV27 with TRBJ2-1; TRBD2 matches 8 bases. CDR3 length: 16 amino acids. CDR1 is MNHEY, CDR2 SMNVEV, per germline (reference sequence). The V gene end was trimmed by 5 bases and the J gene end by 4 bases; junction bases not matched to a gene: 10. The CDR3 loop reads CASSPLGGAIYNEQFF. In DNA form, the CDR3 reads TGTGCCAGCAGTCCCCTCGGGGGGGCCATTTACAATGAGCAGTTCTTC.

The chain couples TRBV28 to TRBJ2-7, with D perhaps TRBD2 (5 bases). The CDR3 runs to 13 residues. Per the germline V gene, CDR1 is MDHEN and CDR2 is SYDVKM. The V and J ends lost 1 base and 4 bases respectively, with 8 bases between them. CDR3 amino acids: CASSLFGEYEQYV. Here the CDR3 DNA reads TGTGCCAGCAGTTTATTCGGGGAATACGAGCAGTACGTC.

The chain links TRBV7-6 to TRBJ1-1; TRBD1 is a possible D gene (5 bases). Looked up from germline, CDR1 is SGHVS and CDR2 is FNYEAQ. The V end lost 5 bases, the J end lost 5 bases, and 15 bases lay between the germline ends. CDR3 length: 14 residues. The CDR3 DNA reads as TGTGCCAGCAGCGTAGAAGCGGGGCGGACTGAAGCTTTCTTT. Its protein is CASSVEAGRTEAFF.

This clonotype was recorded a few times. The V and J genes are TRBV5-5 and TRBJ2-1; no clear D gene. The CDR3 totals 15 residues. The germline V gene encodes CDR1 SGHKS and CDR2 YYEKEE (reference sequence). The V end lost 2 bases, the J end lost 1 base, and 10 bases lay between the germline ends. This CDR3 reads CASSLESASYNEQFF. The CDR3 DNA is TGTGCCAGCAGCTTAGAGAGCGCTTCCTACAATGAGCAGTTCTTC. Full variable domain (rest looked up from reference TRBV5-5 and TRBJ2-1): DAGVTQSPTHLIKTRGQQVTLRCSPISGHKSVSWYQQVLGQGPQFIFQYYEKEERGRGNFPDRFSARQFPNYSSELNVNALLLGDSALYLCASSLESASYNEQFFGPGTRLTVL.

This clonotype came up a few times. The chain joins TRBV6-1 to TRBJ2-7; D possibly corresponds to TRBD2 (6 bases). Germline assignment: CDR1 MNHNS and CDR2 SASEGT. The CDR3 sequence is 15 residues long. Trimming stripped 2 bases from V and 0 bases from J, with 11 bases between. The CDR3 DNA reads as TGTGCCAGCAGTGAATTGGGGGGTAGCTCCTACGAGCAGTACGTC. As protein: CASSELGGSSYEQYV.

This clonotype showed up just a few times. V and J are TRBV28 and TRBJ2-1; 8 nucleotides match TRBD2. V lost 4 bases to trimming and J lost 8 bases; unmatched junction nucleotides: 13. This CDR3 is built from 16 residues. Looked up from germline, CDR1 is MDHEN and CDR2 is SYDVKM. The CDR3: CASSWPREYGGDEQFF. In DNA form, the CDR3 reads TGTGCCAGCAGTTGGCCTCGGGAGTACGGGGGGGATGAGCAGTTCTTC.

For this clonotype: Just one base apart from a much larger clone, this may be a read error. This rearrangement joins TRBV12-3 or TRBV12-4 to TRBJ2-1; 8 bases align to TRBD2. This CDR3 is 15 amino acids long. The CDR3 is CASTLSGSPYNEQSF. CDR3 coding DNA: TGTGCCAGCACCTTGAGCGGGAGTCCCTACAATGAGCAGTCCTTC.

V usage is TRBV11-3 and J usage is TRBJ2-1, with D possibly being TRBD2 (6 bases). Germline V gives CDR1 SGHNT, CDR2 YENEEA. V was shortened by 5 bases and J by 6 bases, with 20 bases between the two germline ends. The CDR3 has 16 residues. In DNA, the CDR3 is TGTGCCAGCAGCGATGAGGACCGGGAGCTAGTCAATGAGCAGTTCTTC. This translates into CASSDEDRELVNEQFF.

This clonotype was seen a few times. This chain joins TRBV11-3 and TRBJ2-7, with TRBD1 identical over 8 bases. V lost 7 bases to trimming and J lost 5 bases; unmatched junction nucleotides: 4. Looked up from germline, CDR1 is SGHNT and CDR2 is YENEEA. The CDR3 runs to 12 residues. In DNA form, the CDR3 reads TGTGCCAGCACCCAGGGGGCCCACGAGCAGTACTTC. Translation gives CASTQGAHEQYF.

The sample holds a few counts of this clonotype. The CDR3 nucleotides are TGTGCCAGCAGCTCGACTTGGACTAGCATGAGCTCCTACGAGCAGTACGTC. It codes for CASSSTWTSMSSYEQYV. The chain links TRBV7-8 to TRBJ2-7; 8 nucleotides align to TRBD2. The CDR3 is made up of 17 amino acids. V trimming: 4 bases; J trimming: 0 bases; junction bases outside the gene matches: 11. Germline V gives CDR1 SGHVS, CDR2 FQNEAQ.

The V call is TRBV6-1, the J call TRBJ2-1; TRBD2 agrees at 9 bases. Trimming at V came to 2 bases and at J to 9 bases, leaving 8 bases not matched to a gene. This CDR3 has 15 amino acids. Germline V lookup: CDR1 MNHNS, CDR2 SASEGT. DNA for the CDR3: TGTGCCAGCAGTGAAACTGCGGGAGGGCTGGTTGAGCAGTTCTTC. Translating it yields CASSETAGGLVEQFF.

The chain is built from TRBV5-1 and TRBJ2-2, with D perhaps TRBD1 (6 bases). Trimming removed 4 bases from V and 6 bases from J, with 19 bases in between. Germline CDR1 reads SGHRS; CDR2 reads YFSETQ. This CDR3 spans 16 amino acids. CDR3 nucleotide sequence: TGCGCCAGCAGCCAAACGATAATACAGGGTCCCGGGGAGCTGTTTTTT. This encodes CASSQTIIQGPGELFF.

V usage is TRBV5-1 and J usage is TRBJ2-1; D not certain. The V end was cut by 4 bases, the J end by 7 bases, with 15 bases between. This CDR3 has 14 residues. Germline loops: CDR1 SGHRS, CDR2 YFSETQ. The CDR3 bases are TGCGCCAGCAGCCCTCCGGACCCATATAATGAGCAGTTCTTC. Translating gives CASSPPDPYNEQFF.

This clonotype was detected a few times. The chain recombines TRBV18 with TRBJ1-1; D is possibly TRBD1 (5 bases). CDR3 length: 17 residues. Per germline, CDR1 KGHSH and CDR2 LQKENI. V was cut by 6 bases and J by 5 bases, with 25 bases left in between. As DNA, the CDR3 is TGTGCCAGCTCGCTGGATCTGTCGGGGGTGGTTCGGACTGAAGCTTTCTTT. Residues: CASSLDLSGVVRTEAFF. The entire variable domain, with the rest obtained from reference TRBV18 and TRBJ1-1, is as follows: NAGVMQNPRHLVRRRGQEARLRCSPMKGHSHVYWYRQLPEEGLKFMVYLQKENIIDESGMPKERFSAEFPKEGPSILRIQQVVRGDSAAYFCASSLDLSGVVRTEAFFGQGTRLTVV.

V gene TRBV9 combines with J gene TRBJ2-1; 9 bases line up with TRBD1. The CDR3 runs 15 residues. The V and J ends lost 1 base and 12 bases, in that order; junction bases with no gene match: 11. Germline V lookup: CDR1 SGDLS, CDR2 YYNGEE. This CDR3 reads CASSVTDRGFVGQFF. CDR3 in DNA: TGTGCCAGCAGCGTAACCGACAGGGGGTTCGTCGGGCAGTTCTTC. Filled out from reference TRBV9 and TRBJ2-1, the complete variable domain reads DSGVTQTPKHLITATGQRVTLRCSPRSGDLSVYWYQQSLDQGLQFLIQYYNGEERAKGNILERFSAQQFPDLHSELNLSSLELGDSALYFCASSVTDRGFVGQFFGPGTRLTVL.

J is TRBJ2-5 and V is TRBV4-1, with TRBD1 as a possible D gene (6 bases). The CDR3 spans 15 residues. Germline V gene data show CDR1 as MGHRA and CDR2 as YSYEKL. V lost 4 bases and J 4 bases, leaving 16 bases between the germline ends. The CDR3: CASSRSTGSRETQYF. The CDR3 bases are TGCGCCAGCAGCCGAAGCACAGGGAGCAGAGAGACCCAGTACTTC.

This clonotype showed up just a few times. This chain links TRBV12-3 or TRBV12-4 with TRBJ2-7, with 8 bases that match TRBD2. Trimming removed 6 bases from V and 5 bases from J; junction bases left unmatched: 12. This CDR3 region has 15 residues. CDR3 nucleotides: TGTGCCAGCAGCCCCGGCGGGACTAGGTCCAACGAGCAGTACTTC. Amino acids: CASSPGGTRSNEQYF.

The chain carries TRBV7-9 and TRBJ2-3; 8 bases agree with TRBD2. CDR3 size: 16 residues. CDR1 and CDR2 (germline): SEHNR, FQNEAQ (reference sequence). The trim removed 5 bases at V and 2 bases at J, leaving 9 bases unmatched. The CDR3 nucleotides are TGTGCCAGCAGCCTCCACGGGGGGGGAGACACAGATACGCAGTATTTT. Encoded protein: CASSLHGGGDTDTQYF.